These 5 T cell receptor beta chains originate from one sample sequenced in a study of cytomegalovirus exposure and HLA in healthy donors. Sequenced by immunoSEQ multiplex PCR; TCRdb stores in-frame clones only, minus some. The sample has some 350,000 clones; approximately 86% are singletons. Sequencing used PBMCs. The source is a woman in her twenties or thirties in good health and CMV-seropositive.

This chain links TRBV2 with TRBJ2-7; 7 bases match TRBD1. This CDR3 has 16 amino acids. V was clipped by 6 bases and J by 2 bases; unmatched bases: 13. Germline assignment: CDR1 SNHLY and CDR2 FYNNEI. The CDR3 coding sequence is TGTGCCAGCAGCTTCGACAGGGTCGATGGTACCTACGAGCAGTACTTC. Protein product: CASSFDRVDGTYEQYF.

The genes are TRBV5-6 and TRBJ2-5, with a possible D match to TRBD2 (6 bases). The germline CDR1 and CDR2 sequences are SGHDT and YYEEEE. CDR3 length: 16 residues. With 2 bases removed from V and 0 bases from J, the gap between germline ends came to 14 bases. As DNA, the CDR3 is TGTGCCAGCAGCTTTCGTGAGGGAGGTGACCAAGAGACCCAGTACTTC. Protein: CASSFREGGDQETQYF. The full variable domain, rest sourced from reference TRBV5-6 and TRBJ2-5, is DAGVTQSPTHLIKTRGQQVTLRCSPKSGHDTVSWYQQALGQGPQFIFQYYEEEERQRGNFPDRFSGHQFPNYSSELNVNALLLGDSALYLCASSFREGGDQETQYFGPGTRLLVL.

V gene TRBV9 combines with J gene TRBJ2-7, with TRBD2 matching 11 bases. Unmatched junction bases numbered 14, after V lost 0 bases and J lost 12 bases. CDR1 and CDR2 from the germline V gene are SGDLS and YYNGEE. The CDR3 totals 16 residues. The CDR3 DNA is TGTGCCAGCAGCGTAGGGAGTAGCGGGAGGGCCTCGTTGCCGTACTTC. Protein product: CASSVGSSGRASLPYF.

This chain uses TRBV7-3 with TRBJ2-3; 12 nucleotides agree with TRBD2. This CDR3 spans 18 amino acids. The germline V gene has CDR1 SGHTA and CDR2 FQGTGA. The ends lost 0 bases at V and 4 bases at J; junction bases unmatched: 8. For the CDR3, the DNA is TGTGCCAGCAGCTTAACGGGGACGACTAGCGGGGGTTCAGATACGCAGTATTTT. Amino acid sequence: CASSLTGTTSGGSDTQYF.

J is TRBJ1-1 and V is TRBV6-1, with D perhaps matching TRBD1 (6 bases). V was cut by 6 bases and J by 5 bases, with 16 bases left in between. Germline CDR1 MNHNS, CDR2 SASEGT. The CDR3 is 14 amino acids. The CDR3 coding sequence is TGTGCCAGCAGGGGTTCTACAGGGAGGACTGAAGCTTTCTTT. It specifies CASRGSTGRTEAFF.